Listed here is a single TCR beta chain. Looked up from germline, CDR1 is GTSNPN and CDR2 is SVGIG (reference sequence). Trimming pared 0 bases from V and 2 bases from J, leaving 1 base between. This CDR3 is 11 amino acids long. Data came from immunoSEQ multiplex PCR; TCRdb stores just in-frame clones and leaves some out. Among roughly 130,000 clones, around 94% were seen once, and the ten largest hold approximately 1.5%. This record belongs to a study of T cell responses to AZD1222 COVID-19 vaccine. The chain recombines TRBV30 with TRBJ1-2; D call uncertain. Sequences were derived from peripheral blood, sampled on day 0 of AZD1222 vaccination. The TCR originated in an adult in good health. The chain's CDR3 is CAWSVNYGYTF. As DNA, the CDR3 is TGTGCCTGGAGTGTAAACTATGGCTACACCTTC.